The 19 T cell receptor beta chains given below trace back to one sample, sequenced in a study of cytomegalovirus exposure and HLA in healthy donors. The PCR used 60 Vbeta and 13 Jbeta primers. The repertoire was sequenced with immunoSEQ multiplex PCR; TCRdb's copy has only in-frame clones and lacks some. Of about 160,000 clones in the sample, over 65% were seen once. Sequenced input: PBMCs. All receptors come from a woman aged 40 to 50 in good health and CMV-seropositive.

This rearrangement joins TRBV9 to TRBJ1-2, with unresolved D. The V gene lost 4 bases and the J gene lost 7 bases, with 8 bases spanning the gap. Germline V gene lookup returns CDR1 SGDLS and CDR2 YYNGEE. The CDR3 consists of 11 residues. As DNA, the CDR3 is TGTGCCAGCAGCTCCAGTGGTGGCTACACCTTC. Translating gives CASSSSGGYTF.

The gene calls are TRBV6-4 and TRBJ1-2, with 11 positions matching TRBD1. The V and J ends lost 8 bases and 4 bases, in that order; junction bases with no gene match: 12. This CDR3 has 16 amino acids. Germline V gene lookup returns CDR1 MRHNA and CDR2 SNTAGT. CDR3 residues: CASPIGQGASGYGYTF. In DNA, the CDR3 is TGTGCCAGCCCAATCGGACAGGGGGCCTCGGGCTATGGCTACACCTTC.

The chain combines TRBV9 with TRBJ2-3, with no clear D. With the DNA end fitting TRBJ1-5 better, the J assignment may be wrong. The CDR3 consists of 15 residues. Germline values: CDR1 SGDLS, CDR2 YYNGEE. CDR3: CASSVPLAGVDTQHF. CDR3 DNA sequence: TGTGCCAGCAGCGTACCACTAGCGGGAGTGGATACGCAGCATTTT.

This clone was observed a few times. The rearrangement links TRBV5-1 to TRBJ1-2; 11 nucleotides agree with TRBD1. The CDR3 covers 15 residues. Germline V gene sequence: CDR1 SGHRS, CDR2 YFSETQ. Trimming removed 1 base from V and 7 bases from J; junction bases left unmatched: 6. DNA for the CDR3: TGCGCCAGCAGCTTGTCAGGACAGGGGGCGGCTGGCTACACCTTC. This sequence encodes CASSLSGQGAAGYTF.

The chain has TRBV6-1 and TRBJ2-2; D may be TRBD2 (6 bases). CDR1 and CDR2 (germline): MNHNS, SASEGT. The CDR3 has 15 amino acids. Trimming cost V 2 bases and J 4 bases, with 11 bases left between them. Written as DNA, the CDR3 is TGTGCCAGCAGTGAAAGATTGGGGGGCACCGGGGAGCTGTTTTTT. It codes for CASSERLGGTGELFF.

The genes are TRBV6-6 and TRBJ1-2, with 10 bases aligning to TRBD1. V lost 6 bases and J lost 8; bases outside the gene matches: 6. Germline assignment: CDR1 MNHNY and CDR2 SVGAGI (reference sequence). CDR3 length: 13 amino acids. The CDR3 here is CASRPTGGTGYTF. CDR3 DNA sequence: TGTGCCAGCAGGCCGACAGGGGGCACAGGCTACACCTTC.

The chain links TRBV5-4 to TRBJ2-7; TRBD2 aligns across 8 bases. The CDR3 totals 15 residues. Germline assignment: CDR1 SGHNT and CDR2 YYREEE (reference sequence). Trimming took 1 base from V and 1 from J; bases not matched to a gene: 4. The DNA of the CDR3 is TGTGCCAGCAGCTTGAGCGGGAGTCAGTCCTACGAGCAGTACTTC. Its translation: CASSLSGSQSYEQYF.

This chain joins TRBV13 and TRBJ1-4; the D is unclear. CDR3 length equals 13 residues. V shed 3 bases and J shed 6 bases, with 8 bases lying between them. Per germline, CDR1 PRHDT and CDR2 FYEKMQ (reference sequence). The CDR3 DNA sequence: TGTGCCAGCAGCTTCCGCCCGGATGAAAAACTGTTTTTT. This encodes CASSFRPDEKLFF.

This clone was recorded a few times. The chain couples TRBV4-1 to TRBJ1-3; D remains unclear. CDR3 size: 14 residues. In germline, CDR1 is MGHRA, CDR2 YSYEKL. V was trimmed by 1 base and J by 0 bases, leaving 4 bases between them. CDR3 loop: CASSQGSSGNTIYF. The CDR3 coding sequence is TGCGCCAGCAGCCAAGGGAGCTCTGGAAACACCATATATTTT.

The chain is built from TRBV7-3 and TRBJ2-1; 7 bases are shared with TRBD1. The CDR3 has 13 amino acids. Germline V lookup: CDR1 SGHTA, CDR2 FQGTGA. The ends lost 9 bases at V and 2 bases at J; junction bases unmatched: 4. CDR3 bases: TGTGCCAGTGGGACAGCAACCTACAATGAGCAGTTCTTC. Protein product: CASGTATYNEQFF.

The V and J genes are TRBV19 and TRBJ2-1, with 11 nucleotides matching TRBD2. With 3 bases clipped from V and 8 bases from J, the junction kept 6 bases outside the gene matches. The CDR3 contains 15 residues. Germline assignment: CDR1 LNHDA and CDR2 SQIVND (reference sequence). The CDR3, as DNA: TGTGCCAGTAGTATGCCGGGACTAGCGGTGTATGAGCAGTTCTTC. Its protein product is CASSMPGLAVYEQFF.

The chain employs TRBV28 and TRBJ1-2; 8 nucleotides match TRBD1. The germline gives CDR1 MDHEN, CDR2 SYDVKM. CDR3 length equals 15 residues. With 5 bases clipped from V and 2 bases from J, the junction kept 7 bases outside the gene matches. The CDR3 sequence: CASSDRGRSNYGYTF. The CDR3 coding sequence is TGTGCCAGCAGTGACAGGGGACGATCGAACTATGGCTACACCTTC.

V is TRBV10-3 and J is TRBJ1-1, with 10 nucleotides matching TRBD1. The germline gives CDR1 ENHRY, CDR2 SYGVKD. Trimming took 6 bases from V and 1 from J; bases not matched to a gene: 8. This CDR3 region has 16 residues. The CDR3 loop reads CAIRTTGGNGNTEAFF. CDR3 DNA: TGTGCCATCAGGACGACAGGGGGCAACGGGAACACTGAAGCTTTCTTT.

J is TRBJ2-1 and V is TRBV7-8; the match to TRBD2 covers 12 bases. The J segment lost 3 bases and the V segment lost 5 bases, leaving 5 bases of the junction unmatched. Germline CDR1 and CDR2: SGHVS and FQNEAQ. This CDR3 has 16 amino acids. The CDR3 protein is CASSPLAGGHYNEQFF. For the CDR3, the DNA is TGTGCCAGCAGCCCACTAGCGGGGGGACACTACAATGAGCAGTTCTTC.

This clone was seen more than once but under ten times. The V and J genes are TRBV19 and TRBJ1-1, with 9 bases identical to TRBD1. Unmatched junction bases numbered 13, after V lost 10 bases and J lost 4 bases. Germline lookup yields CDR1 LNHDA and CDR2 SQIVND (reference sequence). The CDR3 runs to 15 residues. The CDR3 spells CATAPNTGGFTEAFF. CDR3 bases: TGTGCCACCGCCCCGAATACAGGGGGCTTCACTGAAGCTTTCTTT. Based on the CDR3 plus reference TRBV19 and TRBJ1-1, the full variable domain is DGGITQSPKYLFRKEGQNVTLSCEQNLNHDAMYWYRQDPGQGLRLIYYSQIVNDFQKGDIAEGYSVSREKKESFPLTVTSAQKNPTAFYLCATAPNTGGFTEAFFGQGTRLTVV.

The chain recombines TRBV5-4 with TRBJ1-5, with TRBD1 matching over 10 bases. V shed 4 bases, J shed 7 bases, and the junction held 8 bases outside the gene matches. The CDR3 runs to 15 residues. Per germline, CDR1 SGHNT and CDR2 YYREEE (reference sequence). The CDR3 region has the DNA TGTGCCAGCAGCGACGGGACAGGGGTCTTCCAGCCCCAGCATTTT. Its translation is CASSDGTGVFQPQHF.

The CDR3 nucleotides are TGTGCCACCAGCGGGACAGATACCTCTAGCACAGATACGCAGTATTTT. Protein sequence: CATSGTDTSSTDTQYF. The chain employs TRBV15 and TRBJ2-3; 7 bases are a match to TRBD1. Germline V gene data show CDR1 as LNHNV and CDR2 as YYDKDF (reference sequence). Losses at the gene ends were 5 bases for V and 0 bases for J; bases not matched to a gene: 8. The CDR3 runs 16 residues.

This sequence joins TRBV9 and TRBJ1-4; D is perhaps TRBD1 (5 bases). The germline gives CDR1 SGDLS, CDR2 YYNGEE. The CDR3 extends over 15 amino acids. Deletions cut 0 bases from V and 4 bases from J, with 10 bases between. CDR3 nucleotide sequence: TGTGCCAGCAGCGTAGCGGGGGGACGTAATGAAAAACTGTTTTTT. It yields the protein CASSVAGGRNEKLFF.

This clone was detected a few times. The chain carries TRBV7-6 and TRBJ1-5; D gene uncertain. The V gene's germline CDR1 is SGHVS and CDR2 FNYEAQ. The CDR3 sequence is 13 residues long. Trimming cost V 5 bases and J 6 bases, with 11 bases left between them. The CDR3 protein is CASSQQAGQPQHF. CDR3 DNA sequence: TGTGCCAGCAGCCAGCAAGCAGGTCAGCCCCAGCATTTT.